This entry concerns a single T cell receptor beta chain. It was the roughly 110-subject validation cohort, separate from the roughly 700-subject first cohort, to which the donors belonged. The source of the sample is a study of cytomegalovirus exposure and HLA in healthy donors. Overall study: The use of the same platform for the 120 or so validation repertoires and the approximately 690 first-cohort repertoires was reported by a later analysis.

The method was immunoSEQ multiplex PCR; TCRdb's version includes in-frame clones alone and lacks a portion of them. The sample lists about 240,000 clones, approximately 86% occurring once. Germline trimming cut 3 bases from V and 3 bases from J; bases unmatched to any gene: 8. The V gene's germline CDR1 is MNHNS and CDR2 SASEGT. This CDR3 is 16 amino acids long. The specimen was PBMCs. V is TRBV6-1 and J is TRBJ2-4, with 7 bases that match TRBD1. The clonotype was recovered from a young woman in good health and CMV-seropositive. The CDR3 DNA reads TGTGCCAGCAGTGACCCCTCCCCAGGGGGCAAAAACATTCAGTACTTC. Protein product: CASSDPSPGGKNIQYF.